Sequencing of this T cell receptor beta chain was carried out in a study of T cell changes during pregnancy in multiple sclerosis. V shed 3 bases, J shed 5 bases, and the junction held 5 bases outside the gene matches. Germline V gives CDR1 SGHTA, CDR2 FQGNSA. This CDR3 comprises 14 residues. The protocol was immunoSEQ multiplex PCR, while the TCRdb copy is restricted to in-frame clones and leaves out a portion. The table has fewer than 25,000 clones, about 90% seen once; the top ten hold 0.6% to 0.7%. The rearrangement uses TRBV7-2 and TRBJ2-5; TRBD1 agrees at 8 bases. The sample here was CD4+ T cells from peripheral blood mononuclear cells, taken in the third trimester of pregnancy. This receptor was obtained from a female donor in good health, enrolled as a control in a pregnancy study. The CDR3 is CASSFGRGPETQYF. The CDR3 DNA follows: TGTGCCAGCAGCTTTGGCAGGGGGCCGGAGACCCAGTACTTC.